The TCR beta chain described here comes from a study of Ad26.COV2.S vaccination and SARS-CoV-2 variants. For the study at large: Participant was drawn from the COV1001 Ad26.COV2.S trial arm. The authors gave Ad26.COV2.S intramuscularly, either once or twice 56 days apart.

Concerning this clone itself: Its cognate antigen is unknown. The same CDR3 arises from other DNA sequences in this sample as well.

The germline gives CDR1 SGHRS, CDR2 YFSETQ. Trimming removed 0 bases from V and 5 bases from J; junction bases left unmatched: 1. The CDR3 extends over 13 amino acids. Study-wide results and limits: Placebo and vaccine recipients had non-spike TCR breadth that was similar.

Repertoires were generated with immunoSEQ multiplex PCR, while TCRdb's copy carries only in-frame clones and drops some. The sample lists 380,000 or so clones; roughly four fifths were seen once. Treatment: around 19 received Ad26.COV2.S at low or high dose, single or two shots; 5 received placebo; per-sample allocation not given. All samples were drawn on day 63, counting from the first vaccine or placebo injection. Donor was an adult aged 18-55 years in Boston. V and J are TRBV5-1 and TRBJ1-2, with 7 bases aligning to TRBD1. This TCR came from a person aged 18-65 years who received the Ad26.COV2.S COVID-19 vaccine or a placebo. The material sequenced was peripheral blood, taken in a trial of Ad26.COV2.S vaccine versus placebo. CDR3 bases: TGCGCCAGCAGCTTGGGGGGACAGTATGGCTACACCTTC. It specifies CASSLGGQYGYTF.